This T cell receptor (beta chain) was documented in a study of shared clonotypes between healthy human individuals. TCRdb keeps only in-frame clones here, not all; method: immunoSEQ multiplex PCR. The table has around 1.1 million clones, roughly 77% seen once. To note about this clone: Its antigen is as yet unknown. Different DNA sequences within this sample yield the same CDR3.

Study-wide findings and caveats: Non-shared clonotypes showed lower generation probabilities than clonotypes common to all four donors. Sampling involved blood alone; tissue repertoires likely differ.

The sequence derives from a man aged 18 to 35 in good health. Some clones in this sample may be carry-over from other donors' samples. Material: memory CD4+ T cells from PBMCs. Specified subset: CD45RA-negative fraction.

CDR3 DNA: TGTGCCAGCAACGGTAACACCGGGGAGCTGTTTTTT. Translating it yields CASNGNTGELFF. The chain couples TRBV6-1 to TRBJ2-2; no definite D call. V was clipped by 7 bases and J by 2 bases, with 5 bases between them. Germline V gives CDR1 MNHNS, CDR2 SASEGT. The CDR3 sequence is 12 residues long.